A single sample gave rise to the 4 T cell receptor beta chains below, sequenced in a study of shared clonotypes between healthy human individuals. The protocol was immunoSEQ multiplex PCR, while the TCRdb copy is restricted to in-frame clones and leaves out a portion. The sample includes around 2,100,000 clones, just under 95% of them seen just once. CD45RO-negative CD8 cells positively selected for CCR7 made up the naive population, which excluded terminally differentiated effector memory CD45RA+ cells. The sequenced material came from naive CD8+ T cells sorted from blood. These receptors all stem from a man aged 18-30 years in good health.

The chain is built from TRBV5-1 and TRBJ1-1; tentative D call: TRBD1 (6 bases). Germline CDR1 is SGHRS and CDR2 is YFSETQ. Trimming shortened V by 4 bases and J by 1 base, and 14 bases separated the two germline ends. The CDR3 loop spans 15 amino acids. The DNA of the CDR3 is TGCGCCAGCAGCCCGGGGACACCCTGGAACACTGAAGCTTTCTTT. It yields the protein CASSPGTPWNTEAFF.

The chain recombines TRBV4-2 with TRBJ2-2, with 11 bases identical to TRBD2. This CDR3 contains 16 residues. Germline lookup yields CDR1 LGHNA and CDR2 YNFKEQ. V dropped 4 bases and J dropped 5; count of bases not matched to a gene: 6. The DNA for the CDR3 is TGTGCCAGCAGCCCACTAGCGGGAGACCTAACCGGGGAGCTGTTTTTT. Translation gives CASSPLAGDLTGELFF.

Of note for this clone: Other DNA sequences from this sample encode an identical CDR3 as well. The gene calls are TRBV5-6 and TRBJ2-7; the D gene could be TRBD1 or TRBD2 (6 bases each). CDR3 length: 13 amino acids. Germline V gene lookup returns CDR1 SGHDT and CDR2 YYEEEE. Trimming took 0 bases from V and 3 from J, leaving 7 bases between them. The DNA of the CDR3 is TGTGCCAGCAGCTTGGAGGGGGGCTACGAGCAGTACTTC. The encoded protein is CASSLEGGYEQYF.

J is TRBJ2-1 and V is TRBV4-3; D remains unclear. V was shortened by 1 base and J by 4 bases, with 8 bases between the two germline ends. Germline V CDR1 and CDR2: LGHNA, YSLEER. The CDR3 runs 14 residues. The CDR3 sequence: CASSQAIGYNEQFF. In DNA, the CDR3 is TGCGCCAGCAGCCAAGCGATCGGGTACAATGAGCAGTTCTTC.